These T cell receptor beta chains were read from a single sample in a study of OX40 agonist ivuxolimab in advanced cancers. Clones were sequenced by immunoSEQ multiplex PCR, and TCRdb holds only the in-frame ones, with some missing. The sample consists of around 32,000 clones, more than 70% of them appearing once. The specimen comprised CD4+ or CD8+ T cells sorted from blood, sampled in a trial of the OX40 agonist ivuxolimab. The source of these receptors is an adult with an advanced solid tumor such as melanoma, head and neck, liver or kidney cancer. Both conserved end residues are part of each CDR3. Size values are once, few and many counts, or a class for expanded clones, and some rows have none.

clone size	J gene	V gene	CDR3 protein
-	TRBJ1-6	TRBV19	CASSMFGTRNSPLHF
-	TRBJ2-5	TRBV4-1	CASRDSGDGTQYF
-	TRBJ1-4	TRBV27	CASSHGQGGLEKLFF
-	TRBJ1-5	TRBV4-1	CASSQEIGSYQPQHF
once	TRBJ1-2	TRBV27	CASSFARTSYGYTF
-	TRBJ1-5	TRBV10-1	CASSEKGPQRSNQPQHF
-	TRBJ2-1	TRBV19	CASSIVTGGGDEQFF
-	TRBJ1-2	TRBV6-5	CASSYYRGNYGYTF
-	TRBJ2-1	TRBV7-9	CASSFYNEQFF
-	TRBJ1-1	TRBV6-5	CASVGQGNTEAFF
-	TRBJ2-2	TRBV7-9	CASSSRDRDTGELFF
-	TRBJ2-3	TRBV6-4	CASSDGTGTDTQYF
-	TRBJ2-3	TRBV5-6	CASSHRQAGWADTQYF
-	TRBJ1-1	TRBV4-1	CASSLNTEAFF
-	TRBJ2-7	TRBV9	CASSVGSSDSYEQYF
-	TRBJ2-7	TRBV21-1	CASSDRGRNYEQYF
-	TRBJ1-1	TRBV6-5	CASSYSSAAPEAFF
-	TRBJ2-1	TRBV28	CASTPRTLHEQFF
-	TRBJ1-5	TRBV6-6	CASSYGYGRETQHF
once	TRBJ2-5	TRBV5-6	CASRRTPQETQYF
few	TRBJ2-7	TRBV13	CASSSERGQGAYEQYF
-	TRBJ2-7	TRBV27	CASSPSGLEQYF
-	TRBJ2-3	TRBV9	CASSPGGSGVTDTQYF
-	TRBJ2-2	TRBV30	CAWTSHVKAQGTGELFF
-	TRBJ2-1	TRBV30	CAWDKGLAGGDEQFF
-	TRBJ2-7	TRBV4-2	CASSQETAGGPYEQYF